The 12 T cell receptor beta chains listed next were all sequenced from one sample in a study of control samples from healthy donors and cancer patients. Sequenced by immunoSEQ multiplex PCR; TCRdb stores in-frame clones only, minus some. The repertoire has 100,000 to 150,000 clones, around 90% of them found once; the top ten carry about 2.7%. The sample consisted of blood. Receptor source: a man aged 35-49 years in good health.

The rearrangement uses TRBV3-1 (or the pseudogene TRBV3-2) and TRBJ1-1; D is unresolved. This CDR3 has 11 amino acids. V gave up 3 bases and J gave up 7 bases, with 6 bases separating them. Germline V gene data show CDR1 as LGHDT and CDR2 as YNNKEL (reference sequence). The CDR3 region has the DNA TGTGCCAGCAGCCATGAGAGTGAAGCTTTCTTT. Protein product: CASSHESEAFF.

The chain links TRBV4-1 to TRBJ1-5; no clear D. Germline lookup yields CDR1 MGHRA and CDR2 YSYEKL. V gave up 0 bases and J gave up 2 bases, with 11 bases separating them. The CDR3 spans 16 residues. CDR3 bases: TGCGCCAGCAGCCAAGAAAGTAGGATTGGCAATCAGCCCCAGCATTTT. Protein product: CASSQESRIGNQPQHF.

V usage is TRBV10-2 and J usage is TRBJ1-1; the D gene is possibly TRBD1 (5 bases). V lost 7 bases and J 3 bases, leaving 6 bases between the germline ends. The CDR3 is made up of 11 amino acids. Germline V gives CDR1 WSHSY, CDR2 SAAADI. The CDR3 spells CASIRDTEAFF. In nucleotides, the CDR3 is TGCGCCAGCATCAGGGACACTGAAGCTTTCTTT.

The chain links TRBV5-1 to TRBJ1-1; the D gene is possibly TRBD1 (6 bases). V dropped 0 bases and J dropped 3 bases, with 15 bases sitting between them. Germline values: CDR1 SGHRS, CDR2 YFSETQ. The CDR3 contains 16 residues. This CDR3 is CASSLGWGAIDTEAFF. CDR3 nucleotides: TGCGCCAGCAGCTTGGGGTGGGGGGCAATAGACACTGAAGCTTTCTTT.

CDR3 DNA: TGTGCCAGCAGCGCCAGGGCGCTCGGGGCGGCTGAAGCTTTCTTT. Its protein product is CASSARALGAAEAFF. The gene calls are TRBV6-5 and TRBJ1-1, with D tentatively TRBD1 (5 bases). The V and J ends lost 6 bases and 6 bases respectively, with 20 bases between them. Germline CDR1 and CDR2: MNHEY and SVGAGI. The CDR3 is made up of 15 amino acids.

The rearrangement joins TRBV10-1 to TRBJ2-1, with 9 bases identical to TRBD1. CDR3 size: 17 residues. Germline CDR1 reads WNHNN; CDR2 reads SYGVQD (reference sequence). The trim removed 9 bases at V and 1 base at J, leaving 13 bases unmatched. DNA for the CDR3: TGCGCCAGTTCCGGACAGGGGCCCGGTGGATCCTACAATGAGCAGTTCTTC. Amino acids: CASSGQGPGGSYNEQFF.

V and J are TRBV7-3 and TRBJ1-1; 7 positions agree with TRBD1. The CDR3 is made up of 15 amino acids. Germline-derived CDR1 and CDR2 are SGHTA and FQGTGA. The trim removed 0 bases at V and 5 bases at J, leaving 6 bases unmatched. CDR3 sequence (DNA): TGTGCCAGCAGCTTAACCCTGACAGGGTTTACTGAAGCTTTCTTT. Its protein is CASSLTLTGFTEAFF.

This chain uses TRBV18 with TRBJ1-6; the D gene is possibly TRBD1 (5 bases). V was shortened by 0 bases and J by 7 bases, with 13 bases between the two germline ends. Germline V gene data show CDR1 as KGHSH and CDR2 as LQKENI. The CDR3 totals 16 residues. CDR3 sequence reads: CASSPPRRGGNSPLHF. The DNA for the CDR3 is TGTGCCAGCTCACCACCGAGGCGTGGGGGAAATTCACCCCTCCACTTT.

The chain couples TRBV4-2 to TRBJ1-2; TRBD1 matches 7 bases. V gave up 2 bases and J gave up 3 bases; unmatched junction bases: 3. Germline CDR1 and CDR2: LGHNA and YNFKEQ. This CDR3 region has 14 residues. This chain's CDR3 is CASSQNRGDYGYTF. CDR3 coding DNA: TGTGCCAGCAGCCAAAACAGGGGTGACTATGGCTACACCTTC.

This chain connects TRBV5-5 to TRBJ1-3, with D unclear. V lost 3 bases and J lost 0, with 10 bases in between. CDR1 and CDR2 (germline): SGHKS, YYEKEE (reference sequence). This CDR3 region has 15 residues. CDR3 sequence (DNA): TGTGCCAGCAGCTGGTCACGGGACTCTGGAAACACCATATATTTT. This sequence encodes CASSWSRDSGNTIYF.

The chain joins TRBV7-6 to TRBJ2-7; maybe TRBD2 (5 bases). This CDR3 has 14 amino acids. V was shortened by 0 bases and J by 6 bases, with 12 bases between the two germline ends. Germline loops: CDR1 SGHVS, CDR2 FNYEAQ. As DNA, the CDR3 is TGTGCCAGCAGCTTAGCGCGTCTAGCTTCCGAGCAGTACTTC. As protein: CASSLARLASEQYF.

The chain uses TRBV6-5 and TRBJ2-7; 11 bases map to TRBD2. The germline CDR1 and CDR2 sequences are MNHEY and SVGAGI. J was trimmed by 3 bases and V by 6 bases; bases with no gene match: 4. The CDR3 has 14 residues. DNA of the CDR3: TGTGCCAGCAGCGTAGCGGGGGGGAACTACGAGCAGTACTTC. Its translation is CASSVAGGNYEQYF.